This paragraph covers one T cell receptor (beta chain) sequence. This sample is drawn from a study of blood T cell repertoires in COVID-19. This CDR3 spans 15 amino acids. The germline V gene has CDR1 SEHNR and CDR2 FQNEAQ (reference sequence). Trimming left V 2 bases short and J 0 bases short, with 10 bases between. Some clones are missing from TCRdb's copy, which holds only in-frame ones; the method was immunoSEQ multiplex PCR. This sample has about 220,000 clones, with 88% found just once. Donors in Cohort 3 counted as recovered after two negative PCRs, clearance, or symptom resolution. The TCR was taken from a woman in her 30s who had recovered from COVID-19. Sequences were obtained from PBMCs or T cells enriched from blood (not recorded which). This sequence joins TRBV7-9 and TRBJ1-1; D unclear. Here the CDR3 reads CASSLRGSMNTEAFF. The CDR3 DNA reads TGTGCCAGCAGCTTACGAGGGTCCATGAACACTGAAGCTTTCTTT. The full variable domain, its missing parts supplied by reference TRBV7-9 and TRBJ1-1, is DTGVSQNPRHKITKRGQNVTFRCDPISEHNRLYWYRQTLGQGPEFLTYFQNEAQLEKSRLLSDRFSAERPKGSFSTLEIQRTEQGDSAMYLCASSLRGSMNTEAFFGQGTRLTVV.